Reported below is one TCR beta chain. Its antigen target is currently unknown. The input lacks base qualities; no much larger clone sits a single base away. From the cysteine up to the phenylalanine, the CDR3 has a length of 12 residues. Just CDR3 DNA is preserved here, 36 bases in frame from base 1. V is pared back by 2 bases and J by 5 bases, with 10 bases lying between the germline termini. The germline V gene supplies CDR1 SQVTM and CDR2 ANQGSEA. The source of the sample is a study of identical twins (dated by TCRdb to 2016 to 2018). Background for the entire study: To test whether fetal clonotypes persist, this study deep-sequenced TCR alpha and beta repertoires from monozygotic twins, from unrelated adults of various ages, and from cord blood. Replicate twin experiments were performed at different times using different library preparation protocols to rule out contamination.

Every donor in the study was a healthy Caucasian. Three unrelated non-twin adults were additionally sequenced: a male aged 18 to 30, a male aged 50 to 60 and a female aged 50 to 60. Miltenyi CD45RO+ enrichment and human naive T-cell isolation kits were used to isolate memory (CD45RO+) and naive T cells from PBMC. Receptors were amplified or captured by 5' RACE. Sequencing was performed on an Illumina HiSeq 2000. Template switching added a universal primer binding site, and the final cDNA carried a unique molecular identifier that allowed TCR cDNA molecules to be counted accurately. Specific primers in the conserved constant-segment region were used to synthesize first-strand cDNA for TCR alpha and beta chains. To control for contamination, every cDNA library carried two barcodes: a SMART-Mk sample barcode plus Illumina barcodes. TruSeq adapter sequences along with Illumina sample barcodes were introduced in two successive PCR steps. TCR alpha and beta cDNA libraries were sequenced on the Illumina HiSeq platform with custom primers. The authors processed their data as follows. MiGEC processed the raw reads to extract unique molecular identifiers, while MiXCR was used to determine the CDR3 positions. For each individual, recombination models were inferred using an EM algorithm with the repgenHMM and IGoR tools. Shared clonotypes were analyzed with the tcR package in R, and sharing was normalized by the product of cloneset sizes. To study raw recombination free of thymic and clonal selection effects, out-of-frame nonproductive sequences were analyzed. In TCRdb, the public reads were trimmed at Q25 with fastp and aligned with MiXCR, with productive beta chains retained. Each entry is one CDR3 protein sequence, shown with its most common DNA and genes. V and J calls and clone size were set by TCRdb, not the authors. Recorded for this sample are about 690,000 distinct CDR3 sequences; around 6% of them occurred a single time. 1.5% to 2% of the sample rests with the top ten.

Study-level results and caveats: Because the same donors could not be followed over many years, the conclusions relied on cross-sectional statistical analysis. In monozygotic twins, recombination models systematically underestimated out-of-frame TCR alpha sharing, but the models matched the sharing seen between unrelated individuals. Excess twin sharing in beta out-of-frame sequences was weaker because fewer shared sequences lowered the signal-to-noise ratio. Fewer insertions were carried by abundant cord blood beta clonotypes, a similar but weaker trend appeared in young adult naive repertoires, and no such trend appeared in memory repertoires. Out-of-frame TCR alpha sequences shared between twins showed an excess of low generation-probability sequences compared with coincidental sharing between unrelated individuals. Invariant T cells such as MAIT and iNKT could partly confound zero-insertion analyses, although diverse VJ usage argued against such confounding for most clonotypes.

The sequence links TRBV29-1 to TRBJ2-7; no D gene can be assigned with confidence. The TCR comes from a man between 18 and 35 years old in good health. Material for sequencing was naive T cells sorted from blood. This specimen's cell subset or site label, interpreted: cells isolated with a human naive T-cell isolation kit. The DNA is TGCAGCGTTGAACAGGACCGCCACGAGCAGTACTTC. This gives the protein CSVEQDRHEQYF.